The clone carrying this TCR beta chain was detected many times. No antigen is known for it. The source of the sample is a study of early T cells in non-severe SARS-CoV-2 infection. Whole-study context: Sequenced bulk RNA came from whole blood that was unsorted, and chains were unpaired.

Each CDR3 protein is one row after TCRdb ran MiXCR on the 5' RACE reads. The data hold some 83,000 distinct CDR3 sequences, with roughly 10% observed a single time. Overall study results and limits: Lookups in VDJdb leaned toward anti-spike CD8 responses and missed private and CD4 specificities.

The germline V gene has CDR1 SGHTA and CDR2 FQGNSA. Trimming stripped 1 base from V and 3 bases from J, with 7 bases between. This CDR3 spans 13 amino acids. This material consisted of whole blood, taken at baseline. This receptor was obtained from an adult who was a healthcare worker with PCR-confirmed SARS-CoV-2 infection or an uninfected control (not recorded which). The chain has TRBV7-2 and TRBJ2-7; the D is unclear. The CDR3 protein is CASSLGGFYEQYF. The CDR3 nucleotides are TGTGCCAGCAGCTTAGGAGGCTTCTACGAGCAGTACTTC.